The source of this T cell receptor beta chain is a study of blood T cell dynamics during melanoma immunotherapy. Whole-study results and caveats: Unlike progressors, later disease-control patients had W3 repertoires gaining clonality or diversity.

Concerning this clone: Antigen: not known.

Trimming removed 4 bases from V and 4 bases from J; junction bases left unmatched: 5. The CDR3 is 15 residues long. In germline, CDR1 is SGHRS, CDR2 YFSETQ. Generated by immunoSEQ multiplex PCR, the TCRdb table keeps only in-frame clones and is missing some. In the table there are approximately 11,000 clones, under 90% of which are singletons. Time point in this sample: week 3, after first cycle of checkpoint inhibitor. Sequencing used blood, obtained from a patient treated with checkpoint blockade. V and J are TRBV5-1 and TRBJ2-1; 10 bases line up with TRBD2. This sequence originates from a human donor with melanoma. In DNA, the CDR3 is TGCGCCAGCAGCCTTGCTAGCGGGGGTTACAATGAGCAGTTCTTC. Its protein product is CASSLASGGYNEQFF.